This T cell receptor (beta chain) was obtained from a study of blood T cell repertoires in COVID-19. Unmatched junction bases numbered 5, after V lost 6 bases and J lost 4 bases. CDR3 length equals 15 residues. Per the germline V gene, CDR1 is KGHSH and CDR2 is LQKENI. Produced via immunoSEQ multiplex PCR; TCRdb's table is partial and in-frame only. Here the sample spans some 270,000 clones, 84% being singletons. This chain joins TRBV18 and TRBJ2-5; TRBD2 matches at 13 bases. This sequence was found in a man aged 50-60 years who had recovered from COVID-19. Sequencing was done on a sample of PBMCs or T cells enriched from blood (not recorded which). The CDR3 DNA reads TGTGCCAGCTCGCGACTAGCGGGAGGAGGAGAGACCCAGTACTTC. Its protein product is CASSRLAGGGETQYF.